This T cell receptor beta chain was captured in a study of CD8 T cells in Susac syndrome. Trimming pared 7 bases from V and 3 bases from J, leaving 10 bases between. The CDR3 is made up of 12 amino acids. Germline CDR1 and CDR2: SGHNT and YYREEE (reference sequence). Reverse transcription of roughly 0.45 to 1 ug RNA used random hexamers. TCRdb used MiXCR to reprocess the immunoSEQ multiplex PCR reads, holding one entry per CDR3 protein. The repertoire has 400,000 or so distinct CDR3 sequences, about 85% of them found once; the top ten carry roughly 0.11%. Sequencing used CD8+ T cells from PBMCs. The receptor was isolated from a human donor with multiple sclerosis. The J gene is TRBJ1-2, the V gene TRBV5-4, with D hard to call. In nucleotides, the CDR3 is TGTGCCAGCCCCTCGAATCACTATGGCTACACCTTC. Translated, it gives CASPSNHYGYTF.